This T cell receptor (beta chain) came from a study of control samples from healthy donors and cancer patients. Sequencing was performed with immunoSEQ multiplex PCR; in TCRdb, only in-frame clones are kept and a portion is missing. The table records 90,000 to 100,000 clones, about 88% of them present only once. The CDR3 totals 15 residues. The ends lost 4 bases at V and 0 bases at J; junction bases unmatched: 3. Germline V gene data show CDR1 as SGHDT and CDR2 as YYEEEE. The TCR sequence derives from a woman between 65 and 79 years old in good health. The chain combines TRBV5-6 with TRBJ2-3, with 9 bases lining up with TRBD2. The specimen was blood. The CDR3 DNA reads TGTGCCAGCAGCCCGACTAGCGGTAGCACAGATACGCAGTATTTT. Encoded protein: CASSPTSGSTDTQYF.